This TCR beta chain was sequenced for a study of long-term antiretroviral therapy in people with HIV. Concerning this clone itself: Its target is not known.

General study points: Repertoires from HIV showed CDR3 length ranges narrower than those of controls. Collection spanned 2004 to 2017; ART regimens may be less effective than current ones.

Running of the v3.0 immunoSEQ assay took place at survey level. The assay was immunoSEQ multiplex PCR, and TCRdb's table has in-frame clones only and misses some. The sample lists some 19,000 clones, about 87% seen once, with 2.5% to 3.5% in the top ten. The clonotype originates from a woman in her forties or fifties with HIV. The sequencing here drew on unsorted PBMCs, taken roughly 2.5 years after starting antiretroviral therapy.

The CDR3 reads CASRGGGDNEQFF. The CDR3 DNA reads as TGTGCCAGCAGAGGGGGGGGCGACAATGAGCAGTTCTTC. The chain joins TRBV19 to TRBJ2-1; D possibly corresponds to TRBD2 (7 bases). Germline loops: CDR1 LNHDA, CDR2 SQIVND (reference sequence). The ends were cut back, 9 bases at V and 5 bases at J, with 14 bases in the middle. The CDR3 spans 13 residues. Filled out from reference TRBV19 and TRBJ2-1, the complete variable domain reads DGGITQSPKYLFRKEGQNVTLSCEQNLNHDAMYWYRQDPGQGLRLIYYSQIVNDFQKGDIAEGYSVSREKKESFPLTVTSAQKNPTAFYLCASRGGGDNEQFFGPGTRLTVL.